These 30 T cell receptor beta chains were all obtained from the same sample, sequenced in a study of Ad26.COV2.S vaccination and SARS-CoV-2 variants. Treatment meaning: around 19 received Ad26.COV2.S at low or high dose, single or two shots; about five received placebo; per-sample allocation not given. Material that was analyzed had been drawn on day 63 after the first vaccine or placebo injection. Here immunoSEQ multiplex PCR was the method, and the copy in TCRdb shows in-frame clones only, minus some. The profile covers fewer than 400,000 clones, with around four fifths appearing a single time and 2.1% taken by the ten largest. This specimen consisted of peripheral blood, obtained in a trial of Ad26.COV2.S vaccine versus placebo. These receptors originate from a person aged 18-65 years who received the Ad26.COV2.S COVID-19 vaccine or a placebo.

The chain joins TRBV19 to TRBJ2-7; D possibly corresponds to TRBD2 (5 bases). Germline values: CDR1 LNHDA, CDR2 SQIVND (reference sequence). V shed 3 bases and J shed 3 bases, with 9 bases lying between them. The CDR3 has 13 amino acids. The CDR3 bases are TGTGCCAGTAGTATGAACGGACTCTACGAGCAGTACTTC. It is translated as CASSMNGLYEQYF.

The chain employs TRBV4-2 and TRBJ2-2; D is uncertain. With 4 bases removed from V and 4 bases from J, the gap between germline ends came to 7 bases. The CDR3 has 13 amino acids. Germline loops: CDR1 LGHNA, CDR2 YNFKEQ. The CDR3 DNA reads TGTGCCAGCAGCCTAGGACGCACCGGGGAGCTGTTTTTT. This gives the protein CASSLGRTGELFF.

This clone has at least ten counts. The rearrangement joins TRBV9 to TRBJ2-3; 8 nucleotides line up with TRBD1. Per the germline V gene, CDR1 is SGDLS and CDR2 is YYNGEE. CDR3 length: 14 amino acids. V lost 4 bases, J lost 4 bases, and 5 bases stayed unmatched. This chain's CDR3 is CASSRGQGPDTQYF. Here the CDR3 DNA reads TGTGCCAGCAGCAGAGGACAGGGCCCAGATACGCAGTATTTT.

J is TRBJ2-3 and V is TRBV9; maybe TRBD1 (6 bases). The V end lost 2 bases, the J end lost 4 bases, and 17 bases lay between the germline ends. CDR3 length: 16 residues. Germline lookup yields CDR1 SGDLS and CDR2 YYNGEE. The DNA for the CDR3 is TGTGCCAGCAGCGTCAATCGACCGTCAGGGGCAGATACGCAGTATTTT. Protein sequence: CASSVNRPSGADTQYF.

This clone was detected only once. The chain joins TRBV28 to TRBJ2-7; 7 bases are a match to TRBD1. This CDR3 comprises 12 residues. Germline loops: CDR1 MDHEN, CDR2 SYDVKM. V was pared by 4 bases and J by 5 bases, with 2 bases of the junction left unmatched. CDR3 DNA: TGTGCCAGCAGTTATACAGGGGACGAGCAGTACTTC. Protein: CASSYTGDEQYF.

This clone was counted a single time. This chain links TRBV4-1 with TRBJ1-4; D unresolved. This CDR3 has 15 amino acids. Germline-derived CDR1 and CDR2 are MGHRA and YSYEKL. Trimming took 1 base from V and 0 from J, leaving 6 bases between them. In nucleotides, the CDR3 is TGCGCCAGCAGCCAAGTGGCGTCAACTAATGAAAAACTGTTTTTT. It specifies CASSQVASTNEKLFF.

The CDR3 region has the DNA TGTGCCAGCAGTGACGTGACAGGGGGGGAAAAACTGTTTTTT. Protein: CASSDVTGGEKLFF. V is TRBV6-1 and J is TRBJ1-4; 9 nucleotides agree with TRBD1. V shed 3 bases, J shed 8 bases, and the junction held 4 bases outside the gene matches. The CDR3 runs to 14 residues. Looked up from germline, CDR1 is MNHNS and CDR2 is SASEGT.

The J gene is TRBJ2-5, the V gene TRBV25-1; no firm D call. The length of the CDR3 is 14 residues. CDR1 and CDR2 from the germline V gene are MGHDK and SYGVNS. Trimming stripped 2 bases from V and 0 bases from J, with 7 bases between. CDR3 DNA sequence: TGTGCCAGCAGTGAACGGCTGTACCAAGAGACCCAGTACTTC. This sequence encodes CASSERLYQETQYF. The full variable domain, in which reference TRBV25-1 and TRBJ2-5 provide the parts outside the CDR3, is EADIYQTPRYLVIGTGKKITLECSQTMGHDKMYWYQQDPGMELHLIHYSYGVNSTEKGDLSSESTVSRIRTEHFPLTLESARPSHTSQYLCASSERLYQETQYFGPGTRLLVL.

The chain recombines TRBV6-1 with TRBJ1-5; D gene unclear. The CDR3 spans 14 residues. Germline CDR1 is MNHNS and CDR2 is SASEGT. V was clipped by 0 bases and J by 11 bases, with 14 bases between them. Here the CDR3 reads CASSEAVLLGAQHF. CDR3 bases: TGTGCCAGCAGTGAAGCGGTCCTCTTGGGAGCCCAGCATTTT.

This chain joins TRBV4-2 and TRBJ2-6; 11 nucleotides line up with TRBD1. The CDR3 runs 18 residues. The ends lost 1 base at V and 0 bases at J; junction bases unmatched: 2. CDR1 and CDR2 (germline): LGHNA, YNFKEQ. CDR3 amino acids: CASSQAGTGGSGANVLTF. DNA for the CDR3: TGTGCCAGCAGCCAAGCGGGGACAGGGGGCTCTGGGGCCAACGTCCTGACTTTC.

J is TRBJ1-4 and V is TRBV5-8, with a weak D call TRBD1 (5 bases). Germline loops: CDR1 SGHTS, CDR2 YDEGEE. The V end lost 4 bases, the J end lost 10 bases, and 17 bases lay between the germline ends. The CDR3 sequence is 14 residues long. The CDR3 loop reads CASSPQDLQRKLFF. For the CDR3, the DNA is TGTGCCAGCAGCCCACAGGATCTACAAAGAAAACTGTTTTTT.

V gene TRBV4-1 combines with J gene TRBJ2-5; the match to TRBD2 covers 14 bases. This CDR3 is 15 amino acids long. CDR1 and CDR2 (germline): MGHRA, YSYEKL. V was pared by 3 bases and J by 10 bases, with 7 bases of the junction left unmatched. The CDR3 loop reads CASSQPGLAGESQYF. The CDR3 DNA follows: TGCGCCAGCAGCCAGCCGGGACTAGCGGGGGAAAGCCAGTACTTC.

The chain carries TRBV9 and TRBJ2-3, with 7 bases aligning to TRBD2. CDR3 length equals 18 residues. V was clipped by 1 base and J by 1 base; unmatched bases: 12. Germline CDR1 reads SGDLS; CDR2 reads YYNGEE. CDR3 DNA: TGTGCCAGCAGCGTACGTCTAGCGGCGAACGGGGGCACAGATACGCAGTATTTT. This codes for CASSVRLAANGGTDTQYF.

The chain has TRBV5-6 and TRBJ2-7, with D uncertain. The CDR3 loop spans 15 amino acids. In germline, CDR1 is SGHDT, CDR2 YYEEEE. The ends were cut back, 4 bases at V and 3 bases at J, with 17 bases in the middle. The CDR3 DNA reads TGTGCCAGCAGCCCAACCGCAATGGGGAACTACGAGCAGTACTTC. Translated: CASSPTAMGNYEQYF.

The CDR3 nucleotides are TGTGCCAGCACCATGACAGGGGGCGTCGGCTACACCTTC. Its protein is CASTMTGGVGYTF. The chain links TRBV5-6 to TRBJ1-2; TRBD1 agrees at 10 bases. This CDR3 is built from 13 residues. The germline V gene encodes CDR1 SGHDT and CDR2 YYEEEE. The trim removed 6 bases at V and 8 bases at J, leaving 7 bases unmatched.

The chain has TRBV7-9 and TRBJ2-3; no firm D call. The CDR3 is made up of 15 amino acids. Germline V CDR1 and CDR2: SEHNR, FQNEAQ (reference sequence). Trimming cost V 5 bases and J 1 base, with 13 bases left between them. CDR3 sequence (DNA): TGTGCCAGCAGCATGGGTTCGAGCCGCACAGATACGCAGTATTTT. The encoded protein is CASSMGSSRTDTQYF.

V is TRBV6-5 and J is TRBJ1-2; D is unclear. CDR1 is MNHEY, CDR2 SVGAGI, per germline. This CDR3 is 13 amino acids long. The V gene lost 8 bases and the J gene lost 0 bases, with 10 bases spanning the gap. The CDR3 sequence is CASSPDSNYGYTF. In DNA, the CDR3 is TGTGCCAGCTCACCGGACTCTAACTATGGCTACACCTTC.

This chain joins TRBV5-6 and TRBJ2-7, with 9 bases matching TRBD2. The germline V gene has CDR1 SGHDT and CDR2 YYEEEE. V trimming: 4 bases; J trimming: 4 bases; junction bases outside the gene matches: 9. This CDR3 region has 15 residues. The CDR3 nucleotides read TGTGCCAGCAGCCGACCTCTAGCGGGGCTATACGAGCAGTACTTC. Translated: CASSRPLAGLYEQYF.

This clone has more than one count but fewer than ten. The V and J genes are TRBV19 and TRBJ2-7; unclear D gene. Germline CDR1 LNHDA, CDR2 SQIVND (reference sequence). V lost 6 bases, J lost 2 bases, and 14 bases lay in between. The CDR3 contains 14 residues. The CDR3 here is CASSMAITTYEQYF. The CDR3 nucleotides read TGTGCCAGTAGCATGGCGATTACGACCTACGAGCAGTACTTC.

The count of this clone is one. V gene TRBV11-2 combines with J gene TRBJ2-7, with 7 bases lining up with TRBD2. The germline CDR1 and CDR2 sequences are SGHAT and FQNNGV. This CDR3 has 15 amino acids. Trimming at V came to 6 bases and at J to 6 bases, leaving 14 bases not matched to a gene. The CDR3 is CASSPLTGGLSEQYF. CDR3 in DNA: TGTGCCAGCAGTCCCTTAACGGGGGGTTTGTCCGAGCAGTACTTC.

The rearrangement links TRBV9 to TRBJ2-6; the D gene is possibly TRBD1 (6 bases). The CDR3 contains 17 residues. The germline V gene has CDR1 SGDLS and CDR2 YYNGEE. The germline V and J ends were trimmed by 3 bases and 4 bases, with 17 bases remaining between them. The CDR3 sequence is CASSAGTTTIGANVLTF. The CDR3 DNA reads TGTGCCAGCAGCGCTGGGACAACTACGATCGGGGCCAACGTCCTGACTTTC.

The chain has TRBV19 and TRBJ1-2, with 10 nucleotides matching TRBD1. V trimming: 5 bases; J trimming: 2 bases; junction bases outside the gene matches: 5. The germline gives CDR1 LNHDA, CDR2 SQIVND (reference sequence). The CDR3 spans 15 residues. CDR3 nucleotides: TGTGCCAGTAGTCGGACGGGACAGGGGAACTATGGCTACACCTTC. Protein: CASSRTGQGNYGYTF.

This chain links TRBV5-4 with TRBJ2-1; a possible D gene is TRBD1 (6 bases). Germline loops: CDR1 SGHNT, CDR2 YYREEE (reference sequence). CDR3 length: 13 amino acids. Trimming left V 2 bases short and J 5 bases short, with 8 bases between. The CDR3 nucleotides read TGTGCCAGCAGCTTTCGACAGGACAATGAGCAGTTCTTC. Protein sequence: CASSFRQDNEQFF. Using reference TRBV5-4 and TRBJ2-1 for the parts outside the CDR3, the full variable domain is ETGVTQSPTHLIKTRGQQVTLRCSSQSGHNTVSWYQQALGQGPQFIFQYYREEENGRGNFPPRFSGLQFPNYSSELNVNALELDDSALYLCASSFRQDNEQFFGPGTRLTVL.

CDR3 loop: CASSWTRSETQYF. Here the CDR3 DNA reads TGTGCCAGCAGCTGGACTAGGTCGGAGACCCAGTACTTC. This chain links TRBV7-3 with TRBJ2-5; 7 bases are shared with TRBD2. Germline CDR1 reads SGHTA; CDR2 reads FQGTGA. The CDR3 sequence is 13 residues long. V trimming: 4 bases; J trimming: 5 bases; junction bases outside the gene matches: 4. The entire variable domain, with the rest obtained from reference TRBV7-3 and TRBJ2-5, is as follows: GAGVSQTPSNKVTEKGKYVELRCDPISGHTALYWYRQSLGQGPEFLIYFQGTGAADDSGLPNDRFFAVRPEGSVSTLKIQRTERGDSAVYLCASSWTRSETQYFGPGTRLLVL.

This rearrangement joins TRBV5-6 to TRBJ1-4, with D unclear. V gave up 0 bases and J gave up 8 bases, with 14 bases separating them. The germline gives CDR1 SGHDT, CDR2 YYEEEE. This CDR3 spans 15 amino acids. The CDR3 sequence is CASSLVGHDAEKLFF. As DNA, the CDR3 is TGTGCCAGCAGCTTGGTCGGCCACGACGCAGAAAAACTGTTTTTT.

This chain connects TRBV6-2 or TRBV6-3 to TRBJ1-2; tentative D call: TRBD1 (5 bases). In germline, CDR1 is MNHEY, CDR2 SVGEGT. The ends were cut back, 2 bases at V and 3 bases at J, with 22 bases in the middle. The CDR3 is 18 amino acids. CDR3 sequence: CASSYPRDGSPWDYGYTF. The CDR3 DNA follows: TGTGCCAGCAGTTACCCTCGGGACGGCTCCCCCTGGGACTATGGCTACACCTTC.

The chain combines TRBV27 with TRBJ1-2; D may be TRBD1 (6 bases). The germline V gene has CDR1 MNHEY and CDR2 SMNVEV (reference sequence). The CDR3 sequence is 14 residues long. V was cut by 6 bases and J by 6 bases, with 17 bases left in between. The CDR3 coding sequence is TGTGCCAGCAGCCGATATGGACAGAGGGATGGCTACACCTTC. This translates into CASSRYGQRDGYTF.

The V call is TRBV5-1, the J call TRBJ2-7, with TRBD1 identical over 10 bases. The V segment lost 4 bases and the J segment 6 bases; nucleotides outside the gene matches: 13. Germline values: CDR1 SGHRS, CDR2 YFSETQ. The CDR3 has 16 residues. CDR3 sequence: CASSALSGQGSVEQYF. CDR3 nucleotides: TGCGCCAGCAGCGCCCTGTCGGGACAGGGGTCTGTCGAGCAGTACTTC. The full variable domain, its missing parts supplied by reference TRBV5-1 and TRBJ2-7, is KAGVTQTPRYLIKTRGQQVTLSCSPISGHRSVSWYQQTPGQGLQFLFEYFSETQRNKGNFPGRFSGRQFSNSRSEMNVSTLELGDSALYLCASSALSGQGSVEQYFGPGTRLTVT.

The chain recombines TRBV28 with TRBJ1-5; D remains unclear. CDR3 length: 12 residues. The V gene lost 7 bases and the J gene lost 6 bases, with 10 bases spanning the gap. Germline assignment: CDR1 MDHEN and CDR2 SYDVKM. In DNA form, the CDR3 reads TGTGCCAGCACTACGGGGTCTCAGCCCCAGCATTTT. Its translation is CASTTGSQPQHF.

This chain joins TRBV29-1 and TRBJ2-1; D is unresolved. Germline-derived CDR1 and CDR2 are SQVTM and ANQGSEA. The CDR3 spans 13 residues. V lost 5 bases, J lost 3 bases, and 11 bases lay in between. Here the CDR3 reads CSVRAELYNEQFF. Here the CDR3 DNA reads TGCAGCGTTAGGGCAGAACTCTACAATGAGCAGTTCTTC.